This TCR beta chain was sequenced for a study of PD-L1 blockade in urothelial cancer. About the study: The number of prior chemotherapy regimens per patient was 0 to 3. Blood analysis was done at 3 weeks (second dose) and 6 weeks after treatment began. Study outcomes and limitations: Patients who had durable benefit saw their tumor-associated blood clones expand more at 3 weeks.

Trimming pared 5 bases from V and 3 bases from J, leaving 17 bases between. The CDR3 totals 15 residues. CDR1 is MNHEY and CDR2 is SVGAGI in the germline V gene. Synthetic analogs of TCR templates were spiked into every PCR. Clones were sequenced by immunoSEQ multiplex PCR, and TCRdb holds only the in-frame ones, with some missing. Found here are under 40,000 clones, about 89% of them singletons; the top ten hold approximately 3.7%. Concerning this clone: Its antigen is unknown.

The receptor comes from a man aged 50 to 59 with urothelial cancer. The chain is built from TRBV6-5 and TRBJ2-7; D ambiguous. The input for sequencing was PBMCs, taken around atezolizumab (anti-PD-L1) treatment. CDR3 amino acids: CASSARPGAYYEQYF. CDR3 bases: TGTGCCAGCAGTGCCCGGCCAGGTGCTTACTACGAGCAGTACTTC.